One sample yielded the 21 T cell receptor beta chains listed below, sequenced in a study of CD8 T cells in Susac syndrome. RNA, at roughly 0.45 to 1 ug, was reverse transcribed with random hexamers. From the immunoSEQ multiplex PCR reads, TCRdb called clonotypes with MiXCR, one entry per CDR3 protein. The sample carries around 120,000 distinct CDR3 sequences, around 94% recorded once. The specimen sequenced was CD4+ T cells from PBMCs. The receptors here all came from a human donor with multiple sclerosis.

The chain uses TRBV20-1 and TRBJ2-3; possibly TRBD1 for D (5 bases). The CDR3 is 16 amino acids. V lost 0 bases and J 5 bases, leaving 18 bases between the germline ends. Germline CDR1 is DFQATT and CDR2 is SNEGSKA (reference sequence). The CDR3, as DNA: TGCAGTGCTAGAGATTTGCCCGGTCTTAGGGGAGATACGCAGTATTTT. Translating gives CSARDLPGLRGDTQYF.

The chain combines TRBV12-3 or TRBV12-4 with TRBJ2-7, with D possibly matching TRBD2 (5 bases). V lost 0 bases and J lost 3, with 12 bases in between. The CDR3 consists of 15 residues. Here the CDR3 DNA reads TGTGCCAGCAGTTTAGCAGGAGGACTGAACTACGAGCAGTACTTC. Encoded protein: CASSLAGGLNYEQYF.

The chain has TRBV29-1 and TRBJ1-4; D ambiguous. This CDR3 comprises 12 residues. Germline CDR1 is SQVTM and CDR2 is ANQGSEA. Trimming pared 6 bases from V and 2 bases from J, leaving 7 bases between. CDR3 sequence: CSVARTNEKLFF. For the CDR3, the DNA is TGCAGCGTCGCACGGACTAATGAAAAACTGTTTTTT.

The chain links TRBV18 to TRBJ1-2; possible D gene TRBD1, 5 bases. Germline V gene sequence: CDR1 KGHSH, CDR2 LQKENI. Trimming left V 0 bases short and J 3 bases short, with 5 bases between. This CDR3 comprises 13 residues. The CDR3 DNA reads TGTGCCAGCTCACCACCCAGGGACTATGGCTACACCTTC. Protein: CASSPPRDYGYTF. Full variable domain (missing parts from reference TRBV18 and TRBJ1-2): NAGVMQNPRHLVRRRGQEARLRCSPMKGHSHVYWYRQLPEEGLKFMVYLQKENIIDESGMPKERFSAEFPKEGPSILRIQQVVRGDSAAYFCASSPPRDYGYTFGSGTRLTVV.

The rearrangement joins TRBV30 to TRBJ2-7, with 10 bases identical to TRBD1. Germline-derived CDR1 and CDR2 are GTSNPN and SVGIG (reference sequence). Trimming at V came to 3 bases and at J to 3 bases, leaving 5 bases not matched to a gene. The CDR3 extends over 14 amino acids. The CDR3 is CAWRGTGEGYEQYF. The CDR3 region has the DNA TGTGCCTGGAGAGGGACAGGGGAAGGCTACGAGCAGTACTTC.

This chain uses TRBV4-3 with TRBJ1-6; D call uncertain. This CDR3 contains 15 residues. Germline V gene lookup returns CDR1 LGHNA and CDR2 YSLEER. Trimming shortened V by 0 bases and J by 0 bases, and 3 bases separated the two germline ends. The CDR3 loop reads CASSQEGSYNSPLHF. Here the CDR3 DNA reads TGCGCCAGCAGCCAAGAAGGCTCCTATAATTCACCCCTCCACTTT.

The V and J genes are TRBV7-8 and TRBJ2-5; possible D gene TRBD1, 5 bases. The CDR3 is 15 residues long. The V gene's germline CDR1 is SGHVS and CDR2 FQNEAQ. V lost 0 bases and J 3 bases, leaving 11 bases between the germline ends. The CDR3 nucleotides read TGTGCCAGCAGCTTAGCGGGGAAACAGGAAGAGACCCAGTACTTC. The encoded protein is CASSLAGKQEETQYF.

V usage is TRBV4-2 and J usage is TRBJ1-5, with D unclear. The CDR3 is made up of 13 amino acids. The germline V gene encodes CDR1 LGHNA and CDR2 YNFKEQ. Trimming removed 1 base from V and 7 bases from J, with 8 bases in between. CDR3: CASSQGRQQPQHF. CDR3 nucleotides: TGTGCCAGCAGCCAAGGTCGGCAACAGCCCCAGCATTTT.

The table lists this clonotype with a count of one. The chain links TRBV6-1 to TRBJ1-5; 7 positions match TRBD1. Germline CDR1 and CDR2: MNHNS and SASEGT. J gave up 7 bases and V 1 base, and 7 bases lay outside the gene matches. The CDR3 spans 15 residues. CDR3 DNA sequence: TGTGCCAGCAGTGAAGGGCAGGGGGGGAACCAGCCCCAGCATTTT. Residues: CASSEGQGGNQPQHF.

The chain employs TRBV6-2 or TRBV6-3 and TRBJ2-2, with TRBD1 matching 8 bases. This CDR3 spans 14 amino acids. In germline, CDR1 is MNHEY, CDR2 SVGEGT. Germline trimming cut 6 bases from V and 5 bases from J; bases unmatched to any gene: 5. The CDR3 DNA is TGTGCCAGCAGCGGCAGGGGGCAAACCGGGGAGCTGTTTTTT. Its protein product is CASSGRGQTGELFF.

V gene TRBV20-1 combines with J gene TRBJ1-5, with 7 bases lining up with TRBD1. Per the germline V gene, CDR1 is DFQATT and CDR2 is SNEGSKA (reference sequence). There are 16 residues in the CDR3. The trim removed 1 base at V and 1 base at J, leaving 7 bases unmatched. DNA of the CDR3: TGCAGTGCTAGAGGGAGGGGACAGACGAGCAATCAGCCCCAGCATTTT. It yields the protein CSARGRGQTSNQPQHF.

The CDR3 reads CASSPRQGGKLFF. CDR3 coding DNA: TGTGCCAGCAGCCCGAGACAGGGAGGAAAACTGTTTTTT. V gene TRBV3-1 combines with J gene TRBJ1-4, with 7 bases fitting TRBD1. After removal of 4 bases from V and 10 bases from J, the junction contained 6 bases not matched to a gene. Germline loops: CDR1 LGHDT, CDR2 YNNKEL (reference sequence). This CDR3 has 13 residues.

The chain employs TRBV7-2 and TRBJ1-2; TRBD1 agrees at 8 bases. V was clipped by 5 bases and J by 8 bases; unmatched bases: 19. The CDR3 is 17 amino acids. The germline V gene encodes CDR1 SGHTA and CDR2 FQGNSA. CDR3 nucleotides: TGTGCCAGCAGCCCAAACCGGGGCAGGGGGCGACTGTCGGGCTACACCTTC. It specifies CASSPNRGRGRLSGYTF.

The chain carries TRBV10-3 and TRBJ1-2; TRBD1 might be the D (6 bases). The CDR3 loop spans 13 amino acids. The germline V and J ends were trimmed by 6 bases and 6 bases, with 14 bases remaining between them. Germline V lookup: CDR1 ENHRY, CDR2 SYGVKD. DNA of the CDR3: TGTGCCATCAGACAGGGAGGAGCGAATGGCTACACCTTC. Residues: CAIRQGGANGYTF.

The CDR3 here is CASSLEQGRIATNEKLFF. DNA for the CDR3: TGTGCCAGCAGCTTAGAGCAGGGGCGGATTGCAACTAATGAAAAACTGTTTTTT. V gene TRBV7-8 combines with J gene TRBJ1-4, with D possibly matching TRBD1 (6 bases). In germline, CDR1 is SGHVS, CDR2 FQNEAQ. The CDR3 is made up of 18 amino acids. Trimming took 1 base from V and 0 from J, leaving 15 bases between them.

The chain uses TRBV3-1 and TRBJ1-6; unclear D gene. This CDR3 is 14 amino acids long. V was clipped by 3 bases and J by 6 bases, with 9 bases between them. CDR1 is LGHDT and CDR2 is YNNKEL in the germline V gene (reference sequence). The CDR3 coding sequence is TGTGCCAGCAGCCAGGCCCTCGTTAATTCACCCCTCCACTTT. It is translated as CASSQALVNSPLHF. Complete variable domain (other parts from reference TRBV3-1 and TRBJ1-6): DTAVSQTPKYLVTQMGNDKSIKCEQNLGHDTMYWYKQDSKKFLKIMFSYNNKELIINETVPNRFSPKSPDKAHLNLHINSLELGDSAVYFCASSQALVNSPLHFGNGTRLTVT.

The genes are TRBV12-3 or TRBV12-4 and TRBJ1-1, with TRBD1 identical over 10 bases. This CDR3 has 12 amino acids. V was clipped by 6 bases and J by 11 bases; unmatched bases: 6. The CDR3 sequence is CASSSDRGGAFF. The DNA of the CDR3 is TGTGCCAGCAGCTCGGACAGGGGGGGGGCTTTCTTT.

A single count supports this clonotype. For the CDR3, the DNA is TGTGCCAGCAGCCCTGCCGGGACTAGCGGGAGGAACACGCAGTATTTT. Amino acid sequence: CASSPAGTSGRNTQYF. The chain employs TRBV7-2 and TRBJ2-3; 15 nucleotides align to TRBD2. Unmatched junction bases numbered 9, after V lost 5 bases and J lost 9 bases. CDR3 size: 16 residues. CDR1 and CDR2 (germline): SGHTA, FQGNSA.

The chain combines TRBV29-1 with TRBJ2-1, with a weak D call TRBD2 (6 bases). V lost 7 bases, J lost 4 bases, and 23 bases lay in between. Germline CDR1 SQVTM, CDR2 ANQGSEA. The CDR3 consists of 16 residues. For the CDR3, the DNA is TGCAGCGAGCTTCGGGGTGCTGCGGGGCAATACAATGAGCAGTTCTTC. It encodes CSELRGAAGQYNEQFF.

The chain carries TRBV3-1 and TRBJ1-1; D unclear. The V gene lost 3 bases and the J gene lost 1 base, with 12 bases spanning the gap. CDR1 and CDR2 (germline): LGHDT, YNNKEL (reference sequence). This CDR3 comprises 15 residues. Here the CDR3 DNA reads TGTGCCAGCAGCCATCTAGTTACAGCGAACACTGAAGCTTTCTTT. It codes for CASSHLVTANTEAFF.

The chain is built from TRBV12-5 and TRBJ1-2; D is perhaps TRBD1 (5 bases). The CDR3 length is 13 residues. The V end lost 3 bases, the J end lost 8 bases, and 13 bases lay between the germline ends. Germline V CDR1 and CDR2: LGHNT, FRNRAP. CDR3 in DNA: TGTGCTAGTGGTTTCACTCAGGGAAACGGCTACACCTTC. This sequence encodes CASGFTQGNGYTF. Drawing the rest from reference TRBV12-5 and TRBJ1-2, the complete variable domain is DARVTQTPRHKVTEMGQEVTMRCQPILGHNTVFWYRQTMMQGLELLAYFRNRAPLDDSGMPKDRFSAEMPDATLATLKIQPSEPRDSAVYFCASGFTQGNGYTFGSGTRLTVV.